This TCR beta chain was recorded in a study of blood T cell repertoires in COVID-19. The CDR3 loop spans 15 amino acids. Germline assignment: CDR1 SGHRS and CDR2 YFSETQ. Unmatched junction bases numbered 6, after V lost 4 bases and J lost 6 bases. Repertoires were generated with immunoSEQ multiplex PCR, while TCRdb's copy carries only in-frame clones and drops some. The sample includes about 140,000 clones, about 84% seen only once; the top ten take around 6.8%. The clonotype originates from a human donor in a cohort sampled during active COVID-19. Source material: peripheral blood. The rearrangement joins TRBV5-1 to TRBJ1-5; TRBD1 aligns across 11 bases. The CDR3 is CASSPGQGVSQPQHF. CDR3 sequence (DNA): TGCGCCAGCAGCCCGGGACAGGGGGTGAGTCAGCCCCAGCATTTT.